Shown below are 13 T cell receptor beta chains from a single sample sequenced in a study of blood T cell repertoires in COVID-19. Here immunoSEQ multiplex PCR was the method, and the copy in TCRdb shows in-frame clones only, minus some. The table has under 200,000 clones, roughly 87% seen once. Input material: peripheral blood. Source of these receptors: a woman aged 55-69 years who had recovered from COVID-19.

The chain couples TRBV18 to TRBJ2-3, with 8 bases that match TRBD2. Losses at the gene ends were 6 bases for V and 4 bases for J; bases not matched to a gene: 9. The CDR3 runs to 15 residues. The germline V gene has CDR1 KGHSH and CDR2 LQKENI. The DNA for the CDR3 is TGTGCCAGCTCGCCGGGGGGGAGCTGGGCAGATACGCAGTATTTT. It yields the protein CASSPGGSWADTQYF.

V and J are TRBV6-5 and TRBJ1-6, with 9 bases that match TRBD1. In germline, CDR1 is MNHEY, CDR2 SVGAGI. The CDR3 runs to 13 residues. J gave up 10 bases and V 8 bases, and 6 bases lay outside the gene matches. This CDR3 is CASRTGERSPLHF. CDR3 in DNA: TGTGCCAGCCGGACAGGGGAACGCTCACCCCTCCACTTT.

This clone occurred once. The chain uses TRBV19 and TRBJ1-1, with 7 bases matching TRBD1. V gave up 0 bases and J gave up 4 bases; unmatched junction bases: 11. The V gene's germline CDR1 is LNHDA and CDR2 SQIVND (reference sequence). The CDR3 is 17 residues long. CDR3 sequence reads: CASSIDQISDRVTEAFF. The CDR3 DNA reads TGTGCCAGTAGTATAGACCAAATATCCGACAGGGTCACTGAAGCTTTCTTT.

V is TRBV6-2 or TRBV6-3 and J is TRBJ1-6; TRBD1 agrees at 7 bases. The CDR3 spans 15 residues. V was clipped by 2 bases and J by 7 bases; unmatched bases: 5. Germline V CDR1 and CDR2: MNHEY, SVGEGT. The CDR3 DNA reads as TGTGCCAGCAGTTACGACAGGGTTTTGAATTCACCCCTCCACTTT. This encodes CASSYDRVLNSPLHF.

Only a few counts were recorded for this clone. The rearrangement uses TRBV7-2 and TRBJ2-5; 8 nucleotides match TRBD2. Germline V gene data show CDR1 as SGHTA and CDR2 as FQGNSA. Trimming removed 3 bases from V and 2 bases from J; junction bases left unmatched: 5. The CDR3 totals 15 residues. The CDR3 loop reads CASSFGTSGQETQYF. CDR3 sequence (DNA): TGTGCCAGCAGCTTCGGTACTAGCGGTCAAGAGACCCAGTACTTC.

Here the CDR3 reads CASSQLTGNPGELFF. The CDR3 bases are TGCGCCAGCAGCCAGTTGACAGGGAATCCCGGGGAGCTGTTTTTT. The V gene is TRBV4-1, the J gene TRBJ2-2; 7 bases align to TRBD1. The ends lost 3 bases at V and 6 bases at J; junction bases unmatched: 7. Germline lookup yields CDR1 MGHRA and CDR2 YSYEKL. The CDR3 is made up of 15 amino acids.

The DNA for the CDR3 is TGTGCCAGCAGTTACTCGAAGCGCCTTAACTCCTACGAGCAGTACTTC. This codes for CASSYSKRLNSYEQYF. V usage is TRBV6-2 or TRBV6-3 and J usage is TRBJ2-7; D is undetermined. CDR1 is MNHEY, CDR2 SVGEGT, per germline. The V and J ends lost 0 bases and 0 bases respectively, with 12 bases between them. This CDR3 comprises 16 residues.

The J gene is TRBJ2-5, the V gene TRBV4-3; D is uncertain. The ends were cut back, 0 bases at V and 0 bases at J, with 8 bases in the middle. This CDR3 is built from 15 residues. Germline CDR1 LGHNA, CDR2 YSLEER. In DNA, the CDR3 is TGCGCCAGCAGCCAAGATATCGGGTACCAAGAGACCCAGTACTTC. As protein: CASSQDIGYQETQYF.

The chain is built from TRBV5-1 and TRBJ2-1, with 7 bases lining up with TRBD1. The CDR3 consists of 15 residues. The J segment lost 4 bases and the V segment lost 2 bases, leaving 6 bases of the junction unmatched. Germline V CDR1 and CDR2: SGHRS, YFSETQ. CDR3 in amino acids: CASSLDRASYNEQFF. The CDR3, as DNA: TGCGCCAGCAGCTTAGACAGGGCGTCTTACAATGAGCAGTTCTTC.

This clone has more than one count but fewer than ten. J is TRBJ2-7 and V is TRBV5-1, with D tentatively TRBD1 (5 bases). CDR3 length: 14 amino acids. From germline, CDR1 is SGHRS and CDR2 YFSETQ. The V and J ends lost 4 bases and 1 base respectively, with 12 bases between them. The DNA of the CDR3 is TGCGCCAGCAGCCCAGGTCGACAGTCCTACGAGCAGTACTTC. Its translation is CASSPGRQSYEQYF.

V and J are TRBV28 and TRBJ1-6, with 9 positions matching TRBD1. V lost 0 bases, J lost 6 bases, and 0 bases stayed unmatched. The germline CDR1 and CDR2 sequences are MDHEN and SYDVKM. The length of the CDR3 is 15 residues. In nucleotides, the CDR3 is TGTGCCAGCAGTTTATGGGACAGGGGTAATTCACCCCTCCACTTT. This gives the protein CASSLWDRGNSPLHF.

The V call is TRBV30, the J call TRBJ2-1; no clear D. This CDR3 contains 12 residues. V was pared by 0 bases and J by 8 bases, with 8 bases between. Germline V gene data show CDR1 as GTSNPN and CDR2 as SVGIG (reference sequence). Written as DNA, the CDR3 is TGTGCCTGGAGTGTCGTAGCAGATGAGCAGTTCTTC. Its protein product is CAWSVVADEQFF.

The V and J genes are TRBV27 and TRBJ1-6, with 11 bases lining up with TRBD1. This CDR3 has 17 residues. Trimming at V came to 7 bases and at J to 10 bases, leaving 15 bases not matched to a gene. Germline loops: CDR1 MNHEY, CDR2 SMNVEV (reference sequence). The CDR3 protein is CASTPAGTGGSGSPLHF. The CDR3, as DNA: TGTGCCAGCACTCCAGCCGGGACAGGGGGATCGGGATCACCCCTCCACTTT.